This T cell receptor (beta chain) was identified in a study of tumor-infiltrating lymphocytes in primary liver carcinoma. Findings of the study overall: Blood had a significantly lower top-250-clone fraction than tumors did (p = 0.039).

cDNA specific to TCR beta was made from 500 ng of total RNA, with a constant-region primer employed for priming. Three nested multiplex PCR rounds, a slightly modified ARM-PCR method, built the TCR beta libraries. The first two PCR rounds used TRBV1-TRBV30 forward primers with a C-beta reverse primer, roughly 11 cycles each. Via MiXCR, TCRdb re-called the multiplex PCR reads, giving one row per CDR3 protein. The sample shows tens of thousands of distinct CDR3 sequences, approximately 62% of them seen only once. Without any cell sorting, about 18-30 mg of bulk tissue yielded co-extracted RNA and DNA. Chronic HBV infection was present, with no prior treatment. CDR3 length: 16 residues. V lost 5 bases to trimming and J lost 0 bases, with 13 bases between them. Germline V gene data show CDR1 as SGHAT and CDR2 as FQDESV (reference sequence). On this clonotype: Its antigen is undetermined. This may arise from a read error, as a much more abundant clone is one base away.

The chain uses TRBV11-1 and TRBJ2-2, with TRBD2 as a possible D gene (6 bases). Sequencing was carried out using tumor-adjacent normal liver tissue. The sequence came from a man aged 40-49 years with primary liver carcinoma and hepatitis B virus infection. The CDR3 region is CASSPGVRANTGELFF. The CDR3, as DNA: TGTGCCAGCAGCCCGGGGGTCAGGGCGAACACCGGGGAGCTGTTTTTT.